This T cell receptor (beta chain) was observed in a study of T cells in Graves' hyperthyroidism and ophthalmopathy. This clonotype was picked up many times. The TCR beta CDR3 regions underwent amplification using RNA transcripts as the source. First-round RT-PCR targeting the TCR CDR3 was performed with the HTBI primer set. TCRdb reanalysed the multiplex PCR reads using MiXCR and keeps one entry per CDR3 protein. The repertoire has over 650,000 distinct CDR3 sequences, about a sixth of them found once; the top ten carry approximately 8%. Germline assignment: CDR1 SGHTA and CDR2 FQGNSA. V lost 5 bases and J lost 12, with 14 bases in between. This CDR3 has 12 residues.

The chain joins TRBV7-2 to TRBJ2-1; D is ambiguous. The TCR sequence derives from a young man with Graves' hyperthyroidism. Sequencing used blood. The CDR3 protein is CASSAWTSRQFF. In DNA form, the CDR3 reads TGTGCCAGCAGCGCCTGGACGAGTCGGCAGTTCTTC.